This T cell receptor (beta chain) stems from a study of OX40 agonist ivuxolimab in advanced cancers. The CDR3 runs 16 residues. Looked up from germline, CDR1 is SGHDT and CDR2 is YYEEEE. V gave up 0 bases and J gave up 4 bases, with 14 bases separating them. Sampling of blood occurred at baseline, cycle 4 day 1, and cycle 7 day 1. TCRdb's copy holds only in-frame clones and misses some; the assay was immunoSEQ multiplex PCR. This sample has around 76,000 clones, with 80% to 90% found just once. The source material was CD4+ or CD8+ T cells sorted from blood, sampled in a trial of the OX40 agonist ivuxolimab. This clonotype originated in an adult with an advanced solid tumor such as melanoma, head and neck, liver or kidney cancer. The chain recombines TRBV5-6 with TRBJ1-5; D remains ambiguous. CDR3: CASSLGIAMANQPQHF. For the CDR3, the DNA is TGTGCCAGCAGCTTGGGTATCGCCATGGCTAATCAGCCCCAGCATTTT.